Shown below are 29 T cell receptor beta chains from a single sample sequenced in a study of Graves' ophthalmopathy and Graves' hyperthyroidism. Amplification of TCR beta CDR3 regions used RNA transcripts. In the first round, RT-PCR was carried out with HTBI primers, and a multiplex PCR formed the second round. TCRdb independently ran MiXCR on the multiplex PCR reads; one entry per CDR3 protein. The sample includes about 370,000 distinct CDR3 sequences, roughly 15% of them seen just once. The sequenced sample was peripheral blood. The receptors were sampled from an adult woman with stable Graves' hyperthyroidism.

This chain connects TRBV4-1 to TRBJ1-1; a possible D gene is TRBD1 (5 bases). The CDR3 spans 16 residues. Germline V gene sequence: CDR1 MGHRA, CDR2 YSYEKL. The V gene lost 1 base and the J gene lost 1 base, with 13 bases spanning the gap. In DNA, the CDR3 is TGCGCCAGCAGCCAAGCGGAGGGGCGGGCGAACACTGAAGCTTTCTTT. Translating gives CASSQAEGRANTEAFF.

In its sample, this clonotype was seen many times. The CDR3, as DNA: TGCGCCAGCAGCGCTGAGGGCGGCTACGAGCAGTACTTC. Protein: CASSAEGGYEQYF. The chain has TRBV5-1 and TRBJ2-7; a possible D gene is TRBD2 (5 bases). The CDR3 contains 13 residues. Trimming shortened V by 4 bases and J by 3 bases, and 11 bases separated the two germline ends. Germline V gene sequence: CDR1 SGHRS, CDR2 YFSETQ.

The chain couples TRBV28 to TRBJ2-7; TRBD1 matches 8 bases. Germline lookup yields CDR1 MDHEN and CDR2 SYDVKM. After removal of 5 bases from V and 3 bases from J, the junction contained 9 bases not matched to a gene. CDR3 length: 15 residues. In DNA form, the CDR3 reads TGTGCCAGCAGTCCATGGACAGGGAACCTCTACGAGCAGTACTTC. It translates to CASSPWTGNLYEQYF.

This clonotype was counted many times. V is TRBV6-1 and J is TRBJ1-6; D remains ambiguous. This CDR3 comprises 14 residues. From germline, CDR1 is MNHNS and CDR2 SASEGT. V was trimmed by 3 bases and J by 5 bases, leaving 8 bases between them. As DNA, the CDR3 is TGTGCCAGCAGTGATACAGCCGATAATTCACCCCTCCACTTT. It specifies CASSDTADNSPLHF.

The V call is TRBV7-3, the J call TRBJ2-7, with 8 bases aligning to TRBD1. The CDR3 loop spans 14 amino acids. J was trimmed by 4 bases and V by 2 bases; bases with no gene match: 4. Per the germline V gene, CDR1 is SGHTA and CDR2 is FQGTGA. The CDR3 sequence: CASSLAGGDYEQYF. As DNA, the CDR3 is TGTGCCAGCAGCTTAGCAGGGGGCGATTACGAGCAGTACTTC.

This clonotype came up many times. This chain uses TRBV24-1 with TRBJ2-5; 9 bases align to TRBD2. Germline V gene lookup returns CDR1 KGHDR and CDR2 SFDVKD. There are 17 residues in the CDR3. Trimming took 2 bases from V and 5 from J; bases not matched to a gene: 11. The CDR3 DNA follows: TGTGCCACCAGTGATTCTCAAGCGGGAGGAGGAACGGAGACCCAGTACTTC. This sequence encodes CATSDSQAGGGTETQYF.

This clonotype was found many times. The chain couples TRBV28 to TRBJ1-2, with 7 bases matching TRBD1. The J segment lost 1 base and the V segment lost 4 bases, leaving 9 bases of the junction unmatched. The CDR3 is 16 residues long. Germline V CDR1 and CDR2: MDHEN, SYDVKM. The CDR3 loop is CASSSGEGQINYGYTF. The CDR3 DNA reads TGTGCCAGCAGTTCCGGAGAGGGACAGATTAACTATGGCTACACCTTC.

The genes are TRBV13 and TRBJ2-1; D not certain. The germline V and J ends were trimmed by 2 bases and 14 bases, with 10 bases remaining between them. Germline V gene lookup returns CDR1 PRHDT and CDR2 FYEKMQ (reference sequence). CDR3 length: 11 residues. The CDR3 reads CASSLSVVKFF. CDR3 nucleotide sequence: TGTGCCAGCAGCTTATCAGTAGTTAAGTTCTTC. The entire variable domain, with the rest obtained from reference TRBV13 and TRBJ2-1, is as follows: AAGVIQSPRHLIKEKRETATLKCYPIPRHDTVYWYQQGPGQDPQFLISFYEKMQSDKGSIPDRFSAQQFSDYHSELNMSSLELGDSALYFCASSLSVVKFFGPGTRLTVL.

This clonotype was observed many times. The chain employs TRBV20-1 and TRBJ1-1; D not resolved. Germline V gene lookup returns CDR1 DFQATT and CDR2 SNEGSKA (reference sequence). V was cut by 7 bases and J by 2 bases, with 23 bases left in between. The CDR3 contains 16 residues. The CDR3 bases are TGCAGTGTAACCGGGTCTCGGAGGATTGAAAACACTGAAGCTTTCTTT. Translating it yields CSVTGSRRIENTEAFF.

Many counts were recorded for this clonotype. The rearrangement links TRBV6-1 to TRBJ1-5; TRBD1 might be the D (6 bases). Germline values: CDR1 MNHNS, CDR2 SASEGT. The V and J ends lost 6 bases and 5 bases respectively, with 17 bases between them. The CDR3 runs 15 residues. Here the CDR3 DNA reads TGTGCCAGCAGGCGACCAGGGGACAAAGATCAGCCCCAGCATTTT. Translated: CASRRPGDKDQPQHF.

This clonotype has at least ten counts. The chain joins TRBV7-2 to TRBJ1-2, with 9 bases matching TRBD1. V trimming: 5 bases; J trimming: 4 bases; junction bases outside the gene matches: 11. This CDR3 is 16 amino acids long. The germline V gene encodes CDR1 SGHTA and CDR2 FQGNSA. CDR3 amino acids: CASSPQRRTGAYGYTF. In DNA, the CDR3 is TGTGCCAGCAGCCCCCAAAGACGGACAGGGGCCTATGGCTACACCTTC.

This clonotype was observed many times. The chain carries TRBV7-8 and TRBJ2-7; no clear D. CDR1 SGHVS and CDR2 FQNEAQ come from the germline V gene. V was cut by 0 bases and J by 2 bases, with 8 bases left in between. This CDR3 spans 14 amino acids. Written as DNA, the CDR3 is TGTGCCAGCAGCTTAGCAGAGCTCACCTACGAGCAGTACTTC. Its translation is CASSLAELTYEQYF.

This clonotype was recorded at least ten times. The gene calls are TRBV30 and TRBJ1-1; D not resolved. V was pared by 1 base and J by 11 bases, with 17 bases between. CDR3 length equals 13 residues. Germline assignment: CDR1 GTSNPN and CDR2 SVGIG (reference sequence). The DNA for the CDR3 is TGTGCCTGGAGTGAGGGAATAGCGTTGTATGCTTTCTTT. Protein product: CAWSEGIALYAFF.

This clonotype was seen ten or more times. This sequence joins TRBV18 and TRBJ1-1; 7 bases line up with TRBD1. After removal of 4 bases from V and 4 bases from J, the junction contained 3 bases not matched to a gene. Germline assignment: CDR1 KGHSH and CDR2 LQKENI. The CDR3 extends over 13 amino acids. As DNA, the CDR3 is TGTGCCAGCTCACGATGGACAGGCACTGAAGCTTTCTTT. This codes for CASSRWTGTEAFF.

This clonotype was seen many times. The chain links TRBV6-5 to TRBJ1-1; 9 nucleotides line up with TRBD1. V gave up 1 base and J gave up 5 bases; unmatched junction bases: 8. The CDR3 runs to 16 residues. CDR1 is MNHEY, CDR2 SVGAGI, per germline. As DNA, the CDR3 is TGTGCCAGCAGTTACTTTTCCGGGACAGGGCATACTGAAGCTTTCTTT. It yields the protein CASSYFSGTGHTEAFF.

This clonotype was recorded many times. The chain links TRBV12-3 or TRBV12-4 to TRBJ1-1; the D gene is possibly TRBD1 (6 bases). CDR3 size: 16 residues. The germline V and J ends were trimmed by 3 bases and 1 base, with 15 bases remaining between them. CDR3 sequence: CASSFPQGKKNTEAFF. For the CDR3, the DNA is TGTGCCAGCAGTTTTCCTCAGGGGAAAAAGAACACTGAAGCTTTCTTT.

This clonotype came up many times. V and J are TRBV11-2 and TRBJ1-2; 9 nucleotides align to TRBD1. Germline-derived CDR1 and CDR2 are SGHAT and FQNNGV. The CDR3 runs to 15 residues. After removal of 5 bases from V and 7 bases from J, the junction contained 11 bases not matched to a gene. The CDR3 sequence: CASSRSRTGGRGYTF. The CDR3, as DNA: TGTGCCAGCAGCAGGAGTCGAACAGGGGGCCGTGGCTACACCTTC. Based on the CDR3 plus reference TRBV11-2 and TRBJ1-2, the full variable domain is EAGVAQSPRYKIIEKRQSVAFWCNPISGHATLYWYQQILGQGPKLLIQFQNNGVVDDSQLPKDRFSAERLKGVDSTLKIQPAKLEDSAVYLCASSRSRTGGRGYTFGSGTRLTVV.

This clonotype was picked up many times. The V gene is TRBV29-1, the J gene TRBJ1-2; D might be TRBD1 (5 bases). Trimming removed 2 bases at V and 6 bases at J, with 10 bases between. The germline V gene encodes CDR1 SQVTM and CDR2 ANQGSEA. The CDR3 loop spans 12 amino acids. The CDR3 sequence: CSVEWGGNGYTF. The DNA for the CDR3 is TGCAGCGTTGAATGGGGGGGTAATGGCTACACCTTC.

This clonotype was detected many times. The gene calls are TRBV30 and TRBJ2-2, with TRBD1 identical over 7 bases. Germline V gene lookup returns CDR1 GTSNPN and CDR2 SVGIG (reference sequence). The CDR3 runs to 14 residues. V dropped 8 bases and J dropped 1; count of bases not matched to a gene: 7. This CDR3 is CASPGTVNTGELFF. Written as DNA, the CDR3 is TGTGCCAGCCCCGGGACAGTGAACACCGGGGAGCTGTTTTTT. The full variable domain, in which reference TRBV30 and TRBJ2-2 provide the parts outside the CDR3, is SQTIHQWPATLVQPVGSPLSLECTVEGTSNPNLYWYRQAAGRGLQLLFYSVGIGQISSEVPQNLSASRPQDRQFILSSKKLLLSDSGFYLCASPGTVNTGELFFGEGSRLTVL.

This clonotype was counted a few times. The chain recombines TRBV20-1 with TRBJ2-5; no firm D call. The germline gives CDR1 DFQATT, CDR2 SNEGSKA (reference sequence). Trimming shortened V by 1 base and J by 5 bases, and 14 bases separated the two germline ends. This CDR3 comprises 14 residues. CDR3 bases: TGCAGTGCTAGAGTCGGCTCCCAAGTCGAGACCCAGTACTTC. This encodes CSARVGSQVETQYF.

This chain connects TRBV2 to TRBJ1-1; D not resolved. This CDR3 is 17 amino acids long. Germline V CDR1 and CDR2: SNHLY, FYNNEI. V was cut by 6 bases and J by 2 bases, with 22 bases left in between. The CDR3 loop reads CASRSSTGSLVNTEAFF. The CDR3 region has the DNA TGTGCCAGCAGATCCTCGACTGGGTCCCTGGTAAACACTGAAGCTTTCTTT. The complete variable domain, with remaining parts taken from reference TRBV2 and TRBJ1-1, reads EPEVTQTPSHQVTQMGQEVILRCVPISNHLYFYWYRQILGQKVEFLVSFYNNEISEKSEIFDDQFSVERPDGSNFTLKIRSTKLEDSAMYFCASRSSTGSLVNTEAFFGQGTRLTVV.

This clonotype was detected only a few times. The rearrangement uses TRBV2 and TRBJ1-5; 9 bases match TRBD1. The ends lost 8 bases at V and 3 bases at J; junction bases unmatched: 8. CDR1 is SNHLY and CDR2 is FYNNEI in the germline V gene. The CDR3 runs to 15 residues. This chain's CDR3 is CASAPWTGDNQPQHF. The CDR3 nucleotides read TGTGCCAGCGCTCCTTGGACAGGGGACAATCAGCCCCAGCATTTT.

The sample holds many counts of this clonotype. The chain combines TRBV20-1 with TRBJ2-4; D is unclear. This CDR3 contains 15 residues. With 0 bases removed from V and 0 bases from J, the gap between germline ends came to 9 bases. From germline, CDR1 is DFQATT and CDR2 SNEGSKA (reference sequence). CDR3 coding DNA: TGCAGTGCTAGAGACCACGGTCTAGCCAAAAACATTCAGTACTTC. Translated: CSARDHGLAKNIQYF.

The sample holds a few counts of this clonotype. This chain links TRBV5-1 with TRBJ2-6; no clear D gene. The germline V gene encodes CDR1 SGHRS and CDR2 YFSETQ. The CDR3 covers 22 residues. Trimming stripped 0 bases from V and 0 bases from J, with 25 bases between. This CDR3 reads CASSLVGSREYGKSSGANVLTF. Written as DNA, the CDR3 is TGCGCCAGCAGCTTGGTGGGTTCAAGAGAGTATGGAAAGAGCTCTGGGGCCAACGTCCTGACTTTC.

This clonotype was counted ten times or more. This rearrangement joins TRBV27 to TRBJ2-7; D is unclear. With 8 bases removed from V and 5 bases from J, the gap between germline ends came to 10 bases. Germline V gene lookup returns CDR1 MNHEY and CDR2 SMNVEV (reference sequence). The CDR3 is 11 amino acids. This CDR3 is CASPQSHEQYF. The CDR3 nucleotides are TGTGCCAGCCCGCAGAGCCACGAGCAGTACTTC.

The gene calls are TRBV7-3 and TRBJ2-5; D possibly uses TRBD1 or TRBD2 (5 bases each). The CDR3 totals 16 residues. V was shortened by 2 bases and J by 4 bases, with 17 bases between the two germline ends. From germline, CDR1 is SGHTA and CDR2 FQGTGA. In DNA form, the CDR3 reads TGTGCCAGCAGCTTAGGACGAAGTACGGGGCCAGAGACCCAGTACTTC. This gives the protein CASSLGRSTGPETQYF.

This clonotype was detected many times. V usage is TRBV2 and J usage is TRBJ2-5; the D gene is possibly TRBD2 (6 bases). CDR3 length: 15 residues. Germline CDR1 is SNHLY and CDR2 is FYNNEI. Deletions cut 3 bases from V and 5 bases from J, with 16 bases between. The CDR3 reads CASSEAFPGAETQYF. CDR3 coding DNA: TGTGCCAGCAGTGAGGCGTTCCCGGGAGCTGAGACCCAGTACTTC.

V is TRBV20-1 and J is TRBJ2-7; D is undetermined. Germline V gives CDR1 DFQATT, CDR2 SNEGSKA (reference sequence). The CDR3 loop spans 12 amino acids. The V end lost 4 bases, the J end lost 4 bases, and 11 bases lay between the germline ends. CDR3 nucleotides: TGCAGTGCTAAGGAACAAGGATACGAGCAGTACTTC. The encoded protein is CSAKEQGYEQYF.

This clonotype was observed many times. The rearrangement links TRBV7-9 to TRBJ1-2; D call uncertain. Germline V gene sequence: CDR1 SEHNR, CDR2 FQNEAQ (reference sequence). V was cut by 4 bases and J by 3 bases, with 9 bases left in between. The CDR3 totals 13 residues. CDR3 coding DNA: TGTGCCAGCAGCTGGGATAGCCACTATGGCTACACCTTC. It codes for CASSWDSHYGYTF.